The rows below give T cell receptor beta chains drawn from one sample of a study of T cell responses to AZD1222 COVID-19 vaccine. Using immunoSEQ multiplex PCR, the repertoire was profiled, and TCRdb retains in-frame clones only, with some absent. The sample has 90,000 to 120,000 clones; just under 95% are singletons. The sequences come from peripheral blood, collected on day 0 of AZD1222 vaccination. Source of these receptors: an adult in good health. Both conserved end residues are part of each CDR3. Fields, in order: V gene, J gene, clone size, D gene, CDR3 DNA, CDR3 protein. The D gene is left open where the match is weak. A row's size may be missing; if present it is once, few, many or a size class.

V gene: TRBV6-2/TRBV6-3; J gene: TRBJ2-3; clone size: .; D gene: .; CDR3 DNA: TGTGCCAGCAGTTACGATCGGACGGCTCCCACAGATACGCAGTATTTT; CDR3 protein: CASSYDRTAPTDTQYF
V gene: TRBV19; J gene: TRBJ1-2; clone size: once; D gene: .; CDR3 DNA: TGTGCCAGTAGTCCTCAGGGAGATCCCCTCTATGGCTACACCTTC; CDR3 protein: CASSPQGDPLYGYTF
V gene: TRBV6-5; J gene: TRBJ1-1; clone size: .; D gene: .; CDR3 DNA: TGTGCCAGCAGTCAAACAGCTAACACTGAAGCTTTCTTT; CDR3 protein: CASSQTANTEAFF
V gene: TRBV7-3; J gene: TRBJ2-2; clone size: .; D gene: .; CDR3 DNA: TGTGCCAGCAGCGAAAGCGGGGAGCTGTTTTTT; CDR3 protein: CASSESGELFF
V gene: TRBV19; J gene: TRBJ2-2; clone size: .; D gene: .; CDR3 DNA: TGTGCCAGTAGTCCCAGCAACACCGGGGAGCTGTTTTTT; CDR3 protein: CASSPSNTGELFF
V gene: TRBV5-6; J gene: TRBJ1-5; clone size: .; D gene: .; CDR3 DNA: TGTGCCAGCAGCTTGGGGACACATCCTGGTAACCGGCCCCAGCATTTT; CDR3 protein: CASSLGTHPGNRPQHF
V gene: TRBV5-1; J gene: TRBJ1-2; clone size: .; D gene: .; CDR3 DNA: TGCGCCAGCAGCTTGATGGGGGGCGCGGATGGCTACACCTTC; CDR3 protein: CASSLMGGADGYTF
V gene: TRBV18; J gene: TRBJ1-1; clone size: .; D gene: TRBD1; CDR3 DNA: TGTGCCAGCTCACCGGGGGACAGGGGGCGGAAAACTGAAGCTTTCTTT; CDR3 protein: CASSPGDRGRKTEAFF
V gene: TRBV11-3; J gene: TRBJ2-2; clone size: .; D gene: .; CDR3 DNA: TGTGCCAGCAGCGTCGTTTGGACGTACATGAACACCGGGGAGCTGTTTTTT; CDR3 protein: CASSVVWTYMNTGELFF
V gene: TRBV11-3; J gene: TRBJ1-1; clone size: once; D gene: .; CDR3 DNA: TGTGCCAGCAGCTTCCCTCCGGGACCTCCGAACACTGAAGCTTTCTTT; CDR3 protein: CASSFPPGPPNTEAFF
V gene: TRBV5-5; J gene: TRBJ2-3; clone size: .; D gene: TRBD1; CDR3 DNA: TGTGCCAGCAGCTTCCCCCCCAGGGGGCTCGCAGATACGCAGTATTTT; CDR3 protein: CASSFPPRGLADTQYF
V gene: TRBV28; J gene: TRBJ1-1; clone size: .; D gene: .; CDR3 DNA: TGTGCCAGCGCCCCTGGGAACACTGAAGCTTTCTTT; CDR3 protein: CASAPGNTEAFF
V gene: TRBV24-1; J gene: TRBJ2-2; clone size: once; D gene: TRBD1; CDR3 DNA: TGTGCCACCAGTGATCCCCGGACAGGGATCGGGGAGCTGTTTTTT; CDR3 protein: CATSDPRTGIGELFF
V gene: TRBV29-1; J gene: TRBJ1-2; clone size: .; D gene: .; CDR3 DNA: TGCAGCGTTCGTTTAATTTCCAACTATGGCTACACCTTC; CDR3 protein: CSVRLISNYGYTF
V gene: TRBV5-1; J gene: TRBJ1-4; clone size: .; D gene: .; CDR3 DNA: TGCGCCAGCGCACCAGGCTTAGCTAATGAAAAACTGTTTTTT; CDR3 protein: CASAPGLANEKLFF
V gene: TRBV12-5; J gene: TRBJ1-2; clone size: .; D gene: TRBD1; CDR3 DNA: TGTGCTAGTGGTTTGGCCCGACAGGGTGGGAACTATGGCTACACCTTC; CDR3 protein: CASGLARQGGNYGYTF
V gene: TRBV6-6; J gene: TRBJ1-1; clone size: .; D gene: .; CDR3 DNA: TGTGCCAGCACCAACATTGGTGCGGGGACCACTGAAGCTTTCTTT; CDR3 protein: CASTNIGAGTTEAFF
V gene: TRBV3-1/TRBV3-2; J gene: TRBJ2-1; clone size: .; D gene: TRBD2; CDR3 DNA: TGTGCCAGCAGCCTCTTGACTAGCGGGAAGAGAAATGAGCAGTTCTTC; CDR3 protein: CASSLLTSGKRNEQFF
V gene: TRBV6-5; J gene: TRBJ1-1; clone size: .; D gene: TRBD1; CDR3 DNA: TGTGCCAACCAGCTCGAGGGACAGGGGAACACTGAAGCTTTCTTT; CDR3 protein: CANQLEGQGNTEAFF
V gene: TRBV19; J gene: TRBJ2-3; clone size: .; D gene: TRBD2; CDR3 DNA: TGTGCCAGTAGTCAACGACCTAGCGGGACCACAGATACGCAGTATTTT; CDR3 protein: CASSQRPSGTTDTQYF
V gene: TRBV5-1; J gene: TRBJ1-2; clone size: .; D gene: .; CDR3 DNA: TGCGCCAGCAGCTCTCAAGGGACCGGGAAAACCTTC; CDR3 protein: CASSSQGTGKTF
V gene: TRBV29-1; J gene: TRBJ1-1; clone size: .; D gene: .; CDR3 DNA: TGCAGCGTTGTTGTCGGAGAAGCTTTCTTT; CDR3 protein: CSVVVGEAFF
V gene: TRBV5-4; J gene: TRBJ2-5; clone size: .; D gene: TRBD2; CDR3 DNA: TGTGCCAGCAACACCCATCCCGGGACTAGCGGCCAAGAGACCCAGTACTTC; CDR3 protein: CASNTHPGTSGQETQYF
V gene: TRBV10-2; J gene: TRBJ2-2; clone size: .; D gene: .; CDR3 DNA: TGCGCCAGCAGTGACCCAGGGGCGATCACCGGGGAGCTGTTTTTT; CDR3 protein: CASSDPGAITGELFF